This entry lists 26 T cell receptor beta chains sequenced from one sample in a study of blood T cell repertoires in COVID-19 (TCRdb year 2020). To prepare the library, the immunoSEQ multiplex PCR assay was applied. TCRdb carries this immuneACCESS record with in-frame sequences only. Its versions omit some clonotypes, under half of them owing to an unresolved V gene in the studies checked, with the rest unexplained. The sample contains 200,000 to 300,000 clones, around 89% of them found a single time. The ten largest clones capture 2% to 2.5% of the sample. Sequenced input: PBMCs or T cells enriched from blood (not recorded which). The receptors here all came from a woman between 40 and 55 years old with acute COVID-19.

This clone occurred once. The rearrangement joins TRBV10-2 to TRBJ1-6, with a tentative D call TRBD1 (6 bases). The CDR3 spans 14 residues. CDR1 and CDR2 from the germline V gene are WSHSY and SAAADI. The V and J ends lost 3 bases and 10 bases respectively, with 13 bases between them. In nucleotides, the CDR3 is TGCGCCAGCAGTGATTCAGGGGCAGGGTCACCCCTCCACTTT. It encodes CASSDSGAGSPLHF.

V is TRBV5-6 and J is TRBJ1-2, with 10 positions matching TRBD1. The CDR3 contains 13 residues. CDR1 and CDR2 from the germline V gene are SGHDT and YYEEEE. V lost 4 bases to trimming and J lost 7 bases; unmatched junction nucleotides: 4. CDR3 region: CASSVGQGGGYTF. The CDR3 coding sequence is TGTGCCAGCAGCGTTGGACAGGGGGGTGGCTACACCTTC.

The chain joins TRBV24-1 to TRBJ1-5; TRBD1 matches 9 bases. The CDR3 loop spans 16 amino acids. J lost 3 bases, V lost 5 bases, and 7 bases had no gene match. Per germline, CDR1 KGHDR and CDR2 SFDVKD. CDR3 protein: CATSAGRTGANQPQHF. The DNA of the CDR3 is TGTGCCACCAGTGCCGGGAGGACAGGGGCCAATCAGCCCCAGCATTTT.

Written as DNA, the CDR3 is TGCGCCAGCAGCCCCCCCGGGGATGGCTACACCTTC. Amino acid sequence: CASSPPGDGYTF. This sequence joins TRBV5-1 and TRBJ1-2; no clear D gene. The CDR3 length is 12 residues. Looked up from germline, CDR1 is SGHRS and CDR2 is YFSETQ. Trimming took off 4 bases at V and 6 bases at J, with 10 bases between the two ends.

This clone was recorded once. The chain recombines TRBV6-2 or TRBV6-3 with TRBJ2-7, with 12 positions matching TRBD2. This CDR3 contains 15 residues. Germline loops: CDR1 MNHEY, CDR2 SVGEGT. V was clipped by 4 bases and J by 6 bases; unmatched bases: 7. The DNA for the CDR3 is TGTGCCAGCAGTTCGCGACTAGCGGGAGCTCGCGAGCAGTACGTC. It codes for CASSSRLAGAREQYV.

The chain links TRBV11-2 to TRBJ2-7; 7 nucleotides agree with TRBD2. The J segment lost 4 bases and the V segment lost 5 bases, leaving 17 bases of the junction unmatched. This CDR3 region has 17 residues. Germline V gene sequence: CDR1 SGHAT, CDR2 FQNNGV. Here the CDR3 reads CASSPRGGSGTVYEQYV. CDR3 DNA: TGTGCCAGCAGCCCTCGCGGGGGTAGCGGAACGGTTTACGAGCAGTACGTC.

The gene calls are TRBV7-2 and TRBJ2-5; 7 nucleotides align to TRBD2. Germline V gene sequence: CDR1 SGHTA, CDR2 FQGNSA. The trim removed 7 bases at V and 1 base at J, leaving 12 bases unmatched. The CDR3 length is 16 residues. CDR3 nucleotides: TGTGCCAGCACCCCCTGGGGGGGGTACCTCCAAGAGACCCAGTACTTC. Translating gives CASTPWGGYLQETQYF.

The chain links TRBV18 to TRBJ2-1; no definite D call. The CDR3 is 16 residues long. V lost 1 base to trimming and J lost 5 bases, with 15 bases between them. Germline V gene lookup returns CDR1 KGHSH and CDR2 LQKENI. CDR3 in amino acids: CASSPRLGGKNNEQFF. DNA of the CDR3: TGTGCCAGCTCACCACGCCTAGGTGGCAAAAACAATGAGCAGTTCTTC.

The chain employs TRBV7-2 and TRBJ1-1; D is unclear. Germline V CDR1 and CDR2: SGHTA, FQGNSA. Between the trimmed V and J ends, which lost 1 base and 0 bases, there was a span of 6 bases. CDR3 length equals 14 residues. The CDR3 spells CASSLGPMNTEAFF. In nucleotides, the CDR3 is TGTGCCAGCAGCTTAGGCCCTATGAACACTGAAGCTTTCTTT.

Here the CDR3 reads CASSPSSRGTDTQYF. In DNA form, the CDR3 reads TGTGCCAGCAGCCCCTCGTCCAGGGGAACAGATACGCAGTATTTT. This chain uses TRBV2 with TRBJ2-3; D is possibly TRBD1 (6 bases). This CDR3 has 15 residues. The germline V gene encodes CDR1 SNHLY and CDR2 FYNNEI. Trimming stripped 6 bases from V and 3 bases from J, with 16 bases between.

This chain joins TRBV9 and TRBJ2-7, with D unresolved. The germline CDR1 and CDR2 sequences are SGDLS and YYNGEE. This CDR3 has 14 residues. Trimming stripped 0 bases from V and 2 bases from J, with 9 bases between. The CDR3 bases are TGTGCCAGCAGCGTAGGTTGGCAGACCTACGAGCAGTACTTC. Translation: CASSVGWQTYEQYF.

This rearrangement joins TRBV5-1 to TRBJ1-3; 8 bases are shared with TRBD1. The V gene end was trimmed by 4 bases and the J gene end by 0 bases; junction bases not matched to a gene: 6. Germline V lookup: CDR1 SGHRS, CDR2 YFSETQ. This CDR3 is built from 16 residues. The CDR3 region has the DNA TGCGCCAGCAGCGCGGACAGGGCCTCCTCTGGAAACACCATATATTTT. It yields the protein CASSADRASSGNTIYF. Full variable domain (outside the CDR3, taken from reference TRBV5-1 and TRBJ1-3): KAGVTQTPRYLIKTRGQQVTLSCSPISGHRSVSWYQQTPGQGLQFLFEYFSETQRNKGNFPGRFSGRQFSNSRSEMNVSTLELGDSALYLCASSADRASSGNTIYFGEGSWLTVV.

This clone has a single count. The chain joins TRBV4-3 to TRBJ1-3; 7 positions agree with TRBD1. Germline assignment: CDR1 LGHNA and CDR2 YSLEER. With V trimmed by 1 base and J by 3 bases, 12 bases remained unmatched. There are 18 residues in the CDR3. Written as DNA, the CDR3 is TGCGCCAGCAGCCAAGTACCCCTAGGGGGCGCGTATGGAAACACCATATATTTT. Protein: CASSQVPLGGAYGNTIYF.

The genes are TRBV6-2 or TRBV6-3 and TRBJ1-1; a weak D match, TRBD1 (5 bases). The V gene lost 1 base and the J gene lost 3 bases, with 12 bases spanning the gap. Germline loops: CDR1 MNHEY, CDR2 SVGEGT. This CDR3 comprises 15 residues. This chain's CDR3 is CASSYLGGADTEAFF. The CDR3 DNA sequence: TGTGCCAGCAGTTACTTAGGAGGGGCGGACACTGAAGCTTTCTTT.

The rearrangement uses TRBV20-1 and TRBJ1-5; D uncertain. This CDR3 comprises 16 residues. V lost 3 bases and J 1 base, leaving 16 bases between the germline ends. Germline loops: CDR1 DFQATT, CDR2 SNEGSKA (reference sequence). CDR3 bases: TGCAGTGCTAGTTCCGCGGGGAGGGTCAGCAATCAGCCCCAGCATTTT. This codes for CSASSAGRVSNQPQHF.

This clone showed up just a few times. This CDR3 is CASSLALTGKVSDPYF. The CDR3 nucleotides are TGTGCCAGCAGCTTAGCCCTGACAGGGAAGGTCTCGGATCCGTACTTC. This chain links TRBV7-8 with TRBJ2-5, with 7 positions matching TRBD1. This CDR3 region has 16 residues. Germline V gene lookup returns CDR1 SGHVS and CDR2 FQNEAQ. V was clipped by 0 bases and J by 13 bases; unmatched bases: 17.

The genes are TRBV2 and TRBJ2-7; 10 bases fit TRBD1. Germline V gene data show CDR1 as SNHLY and CDR2 as FYNNEI. The CDR3 length is 13 residues. V lost 8 bases to trimming and J lost 6 bases; unmatched junction nucleotides: 7. CDR3 sequence reads: CASGTGTGVEQYF. CDR3 in DNA: TGTGCCAGCGGAACCGGGACAGGGGTCGAGCAGTACTTC. The complete variable domain, with remaining parts taken from reference TRBV2 and TRBJ2-7, reads EPEVTQTPSHQVTQMGQEVILRCVPISNHLYFYWYRQILGQKVEFLVSFYNNEISEKSEIFDDQFSVERPDGSNFTLKIRSTKLEDSAMYFCASGTGTGVEQYFGPGTRLTVT.

The rearrangement uses TRBV14 and TRBJ1-4; D possibly corresponds to TRBD1 (5 bases). V lost 0 bases to trimming and J lost 12 bases, with 11 bases between them. Looked up from germline, CDR1 is SGHDN and CDR2 is FVKESK. The CDR3 consists of 13 residues. CDR3 in DNA: TGTGCCAGCAGCCAAGATCTCAGGGTGCAACTGTTTTTT. Protein: CASSQDLRVQLFF.

The chain is built from TRBV7-8 and TRBJ2-2, with TRBD1 identical over 7 bases. The CDR3 loop spans 16 amino acids. The junction had 12 bases not matched to a gene; V was cut back by 2 bases and J by 9 bases. CDR1 SGHVS and CDR2 FQNEAQ come from the germline V gene. This chain's CDR3 is CASSLSGLGGSRELFF. For the CDR3, the DNA is TGTGCCAGCAGCTTATCTGGGTTAGGGGGCTCCCGGGAGCTGTTTTTT.

The chain couples TRBV9 to TRBJ2-7; D is perhaps TRBD1 (5 bases). Germline V lookup: CDR1 SGDLS, CDR2 YYNGEE. The CDR3 consists of 14 residues. The ends were cut back, 4 bases at V and 5 bases at J, with 16 bases in the middle. This chain's CDR3 is CASSPRQSTHEQYF. CDR3 nucleotides: TGTGCCAGCAGCCCCCGACAGTCTACTCACGAGCAGTACTTC. Variable domain in full (rest from reference TRBV9 and TRBJ2-7): DSGVTQTPKHLITATGQRVTLRCSPRSGDLSVYWYQQSLDQGLQFLIQYYNGEERAKGNILERFSAQQFPDLHSELNLSSLELGDSALYFCASSPRQSTHEQYFGPGTRLTVT.

This chain uses TRBV14 with TRBJ1-1; D might be TRBD1 (6 bases). In germline, CDR1 is SGHDN, CDR2 FVKESK. Trimming cost V 7 bases and J 5 bases, with 14 bases left between them. The length of the CDR3 is 13 residues. The CDR3, as DNA: TGTGCCAGCAACCTGAAAGGGGGAACTGAAGCTTTCTTT. Amino acids: CASNLKGGTEAFF. The whole variable domain, remainder taken from reference TRBV14 and TRBJ1-1, is EAGVTQFPSHSVIEKGQTVTLRCDPISGHDNLYWYRRVMGKEIKFLLHFVKESKQDESGMPNNRFLAERTGGTYSTLKVQPAELEDSGVYFCASNLKGGTEAFFGQGTRLTVV.

This rearrangement joins TRBV6-2 or TRBV6-3 to TRBJ2-3; 7 bases align to TRBD2. V lost 6 bases to trimming and J lost 0 bases; unmatched junction nucleotides: 6. The CDR3 has 15 residues. CDR1 MNHEY and CDR2 SVGEGT come from the germline V gene. The CDR3 DNA sequence: TGTGCCAGCAGCCAACTAGCGACTAGCACAGATACGCAGTATTTT. This encodes CASSQLATSTDTQYF.

This chain links TRBV7-2 with TRBJ1-3; 10 bases line up with TRBD1. Germline CDR1 and CDR2: SGHTA and FQGNSA. This CDR3 has 16 amino acids. J was trimmed by 2 bases and V by 5 bases; bases with no gene match: 6. CDR3 nucleotide sequence: TGTGCCAGCAGCGGTCGACAGGGGGCGGCTGGAAACACCATATATTTT. This encodes CASSGRQGAAGNTIYF. Using reference TRBV7-2 and TRBJ1-3 for the parts outside the CDR3, the full variable domain is GAGVSQSPSNKVTEKGKDVELRCDPISGHTALYWYRQSLGQGLEFLIYFQGNSAPDKSGLPSDRFSAERTGGSVSTLTIQRTQQEDSAVYLCASSGRQGAAGNTIYFGEGSWLTVV.

The rearrangement uses TRBV25-1 and TRBJ1-2; 9 bases are shared with TRBD1. The CDR3 spans 14 residues. CDR1 is MGHDK and CDR2 is SYGVNS in the germline V gene. V shed 4 bases and J 4 bases; nucleotides not matched to a gene: 4. The CDR3 DNA is TGTGCCAGCAGTGGACAGGGGGTATTCTATGGCTACACCTTC. Amino acids: CASSGQGVFYGYTF.

This clone came up a few times. The rearrangement joins TRBV9 to TRBJ2-1; 8 nucleotides agree with TRBD2. This CDR3 spans 15 amino acids. With V trimmed by 0 bases and J by 6 bases, 5 bases remained unmatched. Looked up from germline, CDR1 is SGDLS and CDR2 is YYNGEE. CDR3 sequence: CASSVDGGAFNEQFF. In nucleotides, the CDR3 is TGTGCCAGCAGCGTAGACGGGGGGGCGTTCAATGAGCAGTTCTTC.

This clone appeared a few times. The rearrangement links TRBV11-2 to TRBJ1-6; 8 nucleotides match TRBD1. V gave up 5 bases and J gave up 8 bases; unmatched junction bases: 8. CDR1 is SGHAT and CDR2 is FQNNGV in the germline V gene. CDR3 length: 15 residues. CDR3: CASSPRGTGDSPLHF. The CDR3 nucleotides read TGTGCCAGCAGCCCCAGGGGGACAGGAGATTCACCCCTCCACTTT.